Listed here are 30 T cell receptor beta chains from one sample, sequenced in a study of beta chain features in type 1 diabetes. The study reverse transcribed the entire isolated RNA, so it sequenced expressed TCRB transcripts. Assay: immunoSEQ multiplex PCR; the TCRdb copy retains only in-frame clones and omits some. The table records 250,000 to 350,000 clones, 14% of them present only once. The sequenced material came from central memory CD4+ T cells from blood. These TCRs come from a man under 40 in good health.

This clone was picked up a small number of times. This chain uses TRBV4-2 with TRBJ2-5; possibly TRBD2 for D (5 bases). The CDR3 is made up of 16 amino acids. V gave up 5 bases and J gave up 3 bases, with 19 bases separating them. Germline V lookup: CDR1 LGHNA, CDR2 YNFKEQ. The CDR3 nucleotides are TGTGCCAGCAGCTTGATCGGGGTGCGGCGAGAAGAGACCCAGTACTTC. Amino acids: CASSLIGVRREETQYF.

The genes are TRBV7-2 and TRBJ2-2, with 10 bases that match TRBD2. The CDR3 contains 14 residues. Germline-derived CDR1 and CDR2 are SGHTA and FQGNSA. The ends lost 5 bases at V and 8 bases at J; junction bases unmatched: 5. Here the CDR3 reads CASSPLAGVGELFF. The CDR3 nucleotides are TGTGCCAGCAGCCCTCTAGCGGGGGTGGGGGAGCTGTTTTTT.

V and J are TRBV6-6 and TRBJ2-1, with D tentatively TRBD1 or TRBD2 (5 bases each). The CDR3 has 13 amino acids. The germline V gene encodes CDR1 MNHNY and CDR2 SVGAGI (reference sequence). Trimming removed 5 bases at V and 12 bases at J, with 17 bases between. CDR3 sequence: CASSDNRDRGQFF. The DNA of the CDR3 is TGTGCCAGCAGTGATAACCGGGACCGAGGGCAGTTCTTC.

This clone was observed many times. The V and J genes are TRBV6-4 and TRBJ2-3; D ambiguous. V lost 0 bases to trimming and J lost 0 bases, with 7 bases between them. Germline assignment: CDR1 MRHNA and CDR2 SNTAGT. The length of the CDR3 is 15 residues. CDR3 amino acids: CASSDSSSSTDTQYF. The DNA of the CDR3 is TGTGCCAGCAGTGACTCGAGCTCTAGCACAGATACGCAGTATTTT.

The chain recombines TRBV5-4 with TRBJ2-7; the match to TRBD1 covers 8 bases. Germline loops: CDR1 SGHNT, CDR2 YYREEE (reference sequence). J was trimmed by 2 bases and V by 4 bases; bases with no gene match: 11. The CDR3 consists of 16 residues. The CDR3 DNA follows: TGTGCCAGCAGCCCGCCGAATCAGGGGGCAACCTACGAGCAGTACTTC. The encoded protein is CASSPPNQGATYEQYF.

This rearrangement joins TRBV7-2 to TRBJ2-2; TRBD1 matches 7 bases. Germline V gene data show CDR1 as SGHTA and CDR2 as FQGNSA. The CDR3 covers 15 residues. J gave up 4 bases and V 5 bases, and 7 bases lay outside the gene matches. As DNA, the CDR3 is TGTGCCAGCAGCCCAAGGGGGCTAGGCACCGGGGAGCTGTTTTTT. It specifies CASSPRGLGTGELFF.

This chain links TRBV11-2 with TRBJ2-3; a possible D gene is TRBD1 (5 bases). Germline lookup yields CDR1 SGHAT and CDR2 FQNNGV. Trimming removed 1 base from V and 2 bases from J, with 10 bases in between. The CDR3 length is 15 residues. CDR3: CASSLVGAPTDTQYF. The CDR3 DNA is TGTGCCAGCAGCTTAGTAGGGGCCCCCACAGATACGCAGTATTTT.

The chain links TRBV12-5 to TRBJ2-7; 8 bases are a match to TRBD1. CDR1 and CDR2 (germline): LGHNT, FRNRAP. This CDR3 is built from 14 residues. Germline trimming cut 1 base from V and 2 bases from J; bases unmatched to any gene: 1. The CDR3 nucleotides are TGTGCTAGTGGTTTGGGGACAGGGCCCTACGAGCAGTACTTC. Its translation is CASGLGTGPYEQYF.

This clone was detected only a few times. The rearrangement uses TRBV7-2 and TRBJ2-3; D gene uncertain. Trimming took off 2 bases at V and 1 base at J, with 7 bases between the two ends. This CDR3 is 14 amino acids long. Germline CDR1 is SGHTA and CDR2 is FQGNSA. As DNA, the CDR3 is TGTGCCAGCAGCTTACAACGGGGCACAGATACGCAGTATTTT. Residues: CASSLQRGTDTQYF. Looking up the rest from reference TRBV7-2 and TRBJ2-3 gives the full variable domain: GAGVSQSPSNKVTEKGKDVELRCDPISGHTALYWYRQSLGQGLEFLIYFQGNSAPDKSGLPSDRFSAERTGGSVSTLTIQRTQQEDSAVYLCASSLQRGTDTQYFGPGTRLTVL.

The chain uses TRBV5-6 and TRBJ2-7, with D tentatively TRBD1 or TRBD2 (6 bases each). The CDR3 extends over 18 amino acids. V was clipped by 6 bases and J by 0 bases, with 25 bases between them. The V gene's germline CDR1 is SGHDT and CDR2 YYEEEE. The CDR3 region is CASISGVVAGRSSYEQYF. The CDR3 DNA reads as TGTGCCAGCATCTCAGGGGTGGTGGCGGGAAGGAGCTCCTACGAGCAGTACTTC. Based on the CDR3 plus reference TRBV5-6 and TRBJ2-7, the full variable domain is DAGVTQSPTHLIKTRGQQVTLRCSPKSGHDTVSWYQQALGQGPQFIFQYYEEEERQRGNFPDRFSGHQFPNYSSELNVNALLLGDSALYLCASISGVVAGRSSYEQYFGPGTRLTVT.

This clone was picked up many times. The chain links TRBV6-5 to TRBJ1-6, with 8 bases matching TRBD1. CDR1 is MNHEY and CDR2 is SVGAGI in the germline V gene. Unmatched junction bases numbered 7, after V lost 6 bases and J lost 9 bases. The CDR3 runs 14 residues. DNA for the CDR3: TGTGCCAGCAGAGATCAGGGGGCTGTTTCACCCCTCCACTTT. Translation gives CASRDQGAVSPLHF.

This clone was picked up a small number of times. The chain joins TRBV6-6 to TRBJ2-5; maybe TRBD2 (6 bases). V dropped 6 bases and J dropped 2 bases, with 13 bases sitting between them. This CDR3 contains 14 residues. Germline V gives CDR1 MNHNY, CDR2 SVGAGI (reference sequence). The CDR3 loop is CASRRDRLQETQYF. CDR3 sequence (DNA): TGTGCCAGCAGGCGGGACCGTCTACAAGAGACCCAGTACTTC.

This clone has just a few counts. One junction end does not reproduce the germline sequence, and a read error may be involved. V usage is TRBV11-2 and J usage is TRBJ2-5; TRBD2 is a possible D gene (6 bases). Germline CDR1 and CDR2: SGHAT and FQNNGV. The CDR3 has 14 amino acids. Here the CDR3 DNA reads TGCGCCAGCAGCCAAGAGGGACGGGGGGAGACCCAGTACTTC. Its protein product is CASSQEGRGETQYF.

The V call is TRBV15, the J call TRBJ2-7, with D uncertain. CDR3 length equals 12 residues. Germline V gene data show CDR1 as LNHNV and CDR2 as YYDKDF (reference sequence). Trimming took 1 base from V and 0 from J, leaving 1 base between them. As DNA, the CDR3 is TGTGCCACCAGCAGAGGCTCCTACGAGCAGTACTTC. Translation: CATSRGSYEQYF. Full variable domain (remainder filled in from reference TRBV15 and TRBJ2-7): DAMVIQNPRYQVTQFGKPVTLSCSQTLNHNVMYWYQQKSSQAPKLLFHYYDKDFNNEADTPDNFQSRRPNTSFCFLDIRSPGLGDTAMYLCATSRGSYEQYFGPGTRLTVT.

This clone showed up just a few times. The CDR3, as DNA: TGTGCCAGTAGTATAAGCCCCCAGGGGGCAGGTGAGCAGTTCTTC. This codes for CASSISPQGAGEQFF. V is TRBV19 and J is TRBJ2-1, with 8 bases fitting TRBD1. V was clipped by 2 bases and J by 9 bases; unmatched bases: 9. Germline CDR1 and CDR2: LNHDA and SQIVND (reference sequence). The CDR3 length is 15 residues.

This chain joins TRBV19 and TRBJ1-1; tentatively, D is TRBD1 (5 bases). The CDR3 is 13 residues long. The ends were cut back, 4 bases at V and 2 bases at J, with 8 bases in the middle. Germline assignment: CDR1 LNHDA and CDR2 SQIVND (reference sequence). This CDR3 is CASSRDRNTEAFF. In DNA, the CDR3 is TGTGCCAGTAGTAGGGACCGTAACACTGAAGCTTTCTTT.

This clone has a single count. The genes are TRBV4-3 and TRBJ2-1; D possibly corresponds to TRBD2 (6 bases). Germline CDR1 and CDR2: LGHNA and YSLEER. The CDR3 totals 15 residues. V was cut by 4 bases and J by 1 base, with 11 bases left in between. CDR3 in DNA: TGCGCCAGCAGCCTAGAGCTAGCGTCCTACAATGAGCAGTTCTTC. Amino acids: CASSLELASYNEQFF.

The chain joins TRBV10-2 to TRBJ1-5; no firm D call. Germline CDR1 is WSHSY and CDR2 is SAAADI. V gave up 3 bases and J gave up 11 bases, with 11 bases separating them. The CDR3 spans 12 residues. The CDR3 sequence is CASSDFGDAQHF. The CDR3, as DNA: TGCGCCAGCAGTGACTTCGGAGATGCCCAGCATTTT.

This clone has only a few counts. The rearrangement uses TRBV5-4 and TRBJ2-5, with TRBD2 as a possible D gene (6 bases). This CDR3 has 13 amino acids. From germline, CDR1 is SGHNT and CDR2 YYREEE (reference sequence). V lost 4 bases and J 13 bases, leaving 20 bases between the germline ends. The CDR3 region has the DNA TGTGCCAGCAGCCCCACCCGGAGGGACCCGTCGTACTTC. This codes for CASSPTRRDPSYF. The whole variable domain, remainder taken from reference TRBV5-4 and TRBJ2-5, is ETGVTQSPTHLIKTRGQQVTLRCSSQSGHNTVSWYQQALGQGPQFIFQYYREEENGRGNFPPRFSGLQFPNYSSELNVNALELDDSALYLCASSPTRRDPSYFGPGTRLLVL.

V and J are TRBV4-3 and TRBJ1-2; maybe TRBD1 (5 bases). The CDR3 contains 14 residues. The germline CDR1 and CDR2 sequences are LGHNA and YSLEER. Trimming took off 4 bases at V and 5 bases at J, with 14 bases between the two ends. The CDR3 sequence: CASSPSQVWYGYTF. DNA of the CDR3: TGCGCCAGCAGCCCGTCACAGGTTTGGTATGGCTACACCTTC.

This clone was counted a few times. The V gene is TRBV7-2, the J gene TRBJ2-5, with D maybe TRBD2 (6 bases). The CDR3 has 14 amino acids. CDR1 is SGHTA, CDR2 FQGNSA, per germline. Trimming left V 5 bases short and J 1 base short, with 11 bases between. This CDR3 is CASSRGRSQETQYF. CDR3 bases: TGTGCCAGCAGCCGAGGGAGGAGCCAAGAGACCCAGTACTTC. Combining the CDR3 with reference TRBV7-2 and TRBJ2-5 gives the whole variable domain GAGVSQSPSNKVTEKGKDVELRCDPISGHTALYWYRQSLGQGLEFLIYFQGNSAPDKSGLPSDRFSAERTGGSVSTLTIQRTQQEDSAVYLCASSRGRSQETQYFGPGTRLLVL.

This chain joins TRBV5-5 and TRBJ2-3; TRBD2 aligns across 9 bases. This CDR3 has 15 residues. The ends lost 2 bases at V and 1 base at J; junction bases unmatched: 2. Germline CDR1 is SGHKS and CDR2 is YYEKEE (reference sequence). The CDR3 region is CASSLRTSGTDTQYF. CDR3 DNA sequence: TGTGCCAGCAGCTTACGGACTAGCGGCACAGATACGCAGTATTTT.

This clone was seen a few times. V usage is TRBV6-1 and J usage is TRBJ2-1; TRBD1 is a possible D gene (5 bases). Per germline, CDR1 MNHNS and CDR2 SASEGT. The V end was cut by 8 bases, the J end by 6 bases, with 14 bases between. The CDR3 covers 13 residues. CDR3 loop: CASHPLGANEQFF. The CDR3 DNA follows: TGTGCCAGCCACCCCTTAGGGGCCAATGAGCAGTTCTTC.

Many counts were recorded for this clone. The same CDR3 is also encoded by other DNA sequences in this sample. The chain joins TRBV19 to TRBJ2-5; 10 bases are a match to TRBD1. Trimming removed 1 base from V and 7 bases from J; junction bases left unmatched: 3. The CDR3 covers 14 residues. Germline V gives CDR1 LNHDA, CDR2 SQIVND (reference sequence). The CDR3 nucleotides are TGTGCCAGTAGTATAGGACAGGGGGCCAGGACCCAGTACTTC. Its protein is CASSIGQGARTQYF.

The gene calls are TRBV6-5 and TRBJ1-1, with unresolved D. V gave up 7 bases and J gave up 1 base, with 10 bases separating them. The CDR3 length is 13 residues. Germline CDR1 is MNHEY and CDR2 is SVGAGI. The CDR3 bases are TGTGCCAGCAACGGACGGCGGAACACTGAAGCTTTCTTT. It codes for CASNGRRNTEAFF.

The CDR3 coding sequence is TGTGCCGCGTATCGAGGCGGGGGAGGTGAGCAGTTCTTC. Protein sequence: CAAYRGGGGEQFF. The rearrangement links TRBV6-6 to TRBJ2-1, with TRBD2 matching 7 bases. The CDR3 contains 13 residues. Germline assignment: CDR1 MNHNY and CDR2 SVGAGI (reference sequence). V shed 11 bases and J 9 bases; nucleotides not matched to a gene: 13.

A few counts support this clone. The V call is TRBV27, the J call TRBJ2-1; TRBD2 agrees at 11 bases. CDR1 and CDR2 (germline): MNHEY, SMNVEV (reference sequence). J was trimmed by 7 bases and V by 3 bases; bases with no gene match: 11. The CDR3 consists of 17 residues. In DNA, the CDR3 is TGTGCCAGCAGTTTTAGGGTGGGACTAGCGGAACCTAATGAGCAGTTCTTC. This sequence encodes CASSFRVGLAEPNEQFF.

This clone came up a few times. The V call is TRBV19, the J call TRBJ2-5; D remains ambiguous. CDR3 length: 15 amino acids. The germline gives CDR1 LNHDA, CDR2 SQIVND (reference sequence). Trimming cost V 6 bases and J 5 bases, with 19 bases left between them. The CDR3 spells CASRRSIPRAETQYF. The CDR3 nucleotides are TGTGCCAGTAGAAGAAGCATCCCCCGAGCGGAGACCCAGTACTTC.

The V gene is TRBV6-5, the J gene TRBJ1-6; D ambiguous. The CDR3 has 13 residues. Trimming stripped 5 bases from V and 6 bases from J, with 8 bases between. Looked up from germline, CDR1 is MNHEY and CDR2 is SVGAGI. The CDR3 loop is CASSPRTNSPLHF. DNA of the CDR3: TGTGCCAGCAGTCCCAGGACTAATTCACCCCTCCACTTT.

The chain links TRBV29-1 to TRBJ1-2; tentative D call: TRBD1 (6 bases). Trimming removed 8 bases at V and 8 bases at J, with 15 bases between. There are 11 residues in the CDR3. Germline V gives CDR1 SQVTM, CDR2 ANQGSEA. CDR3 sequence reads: CSSKGGGGYTF. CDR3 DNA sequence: TGCAGCTCGAAAGGAGGGGGAGGCTACACCTTC.